This T cell receptor beta chain was obtained from a study of T-cell memory formation after mild COVID-19. This clonotype appeared a single time. Between the trimmed V and J ends, which lost 1 base and 0 bases, there was a span of 13 bases. CDR1 SGHTA and CDR2 FQGTGA come from the germline V gene. CDR3 length equals 18 residues. TCRdb redid the calling of the 5' RACE reads with MiXCR, one entry per CDR3 protein. Of around 150,000 distinct CDR3 sequences listed, about 15% are singletons. The receptor comes from an adult woman who had mild COVID-19 (a few samples of this study predate the infection). Cell type and time point are not known. The V and J genes are TRBV7-3 and TRBJ2-6; D unresolved. The sequencing sample was made of PBMCs or a T cell subset sorted from them (not recorded which). The CDR3 region has the DNA TGTGCCAGCAGCTTAAGTGGACCTACTTACTCTGGGGCCAACGTCCTGACTTTC. Protein product: CASSLSGPTYSGANVLTF.